Listed below are T cell receptor beta chains from one sample, sequenced in a study of blood T cells in healthy people across ages. TCRdb re-derived calls from the 5' RACE reads in MiXCR, one entry per CDR3 protein. The sample holds about 580,000 distinct CDR3 sequences; more than 45% are singletons and the top ten take just under 25%. The material sequenced was blood. The receptors here all came from a man aged 80 or over in good health. Both conserved end residues are part of each CDR3. Fields, in order: D gene, clone size, V gene, J gene, CDR3 DNA, CDR3 protein. A D gene is named only where the DNA matches it firmly. Size tells how often a clone was seen (once, few, many) or the class of an expanded clone, and some rows leave it out.

-,-,TRBV29-1,TRBJ2-3,TGCAGTGGGGACCTTGCAGATACGCAGTATTTT,CSGDLADTQYF
TRBD2,-,TRBV18,TRBJ2-3,TGTGCCAGCTCACCAGGACTAGCGGGCCCGCCGGGGTATTTT,CASSPGLAGPPGYF
-,-,TRBV7-9,TRBJ1-5,TGTGCCAGCAGCTCGGGACGTGGCGGCTATAGCAATCAGCCCCAGCATTTT,CASSSGRGGYSNQPQHF
TRBD1,few,TRBV24-1,TRBJ2-7,TGTGCCACCGGGACAGGGTGGGAGCAGTACTTC,CATGTGWEQYF
TRBD2,-,TRBV20-1,TRBJ2-1,TGCAGTGCACGGACTAGCGGGGGCTATACCTACAATGAGCAGTTCTTC,CSARTSGGYTYNEQFF
-,-,TRBV29-1,TRBJ1-2,TGCAGCGTTGAAGCCGTCGGGGGGAAAGGGCCACCTAACTATGGCTACACCTTC,CSVEAVGGKGPPNYGYTF
-,-,TRBV28,TRBJ2-6,TGTGCCAGCAAAGCCCCAACAGGACGTACCTCTGGGGCCAACGTCCTGACTTTC,CASKAPTGRTSGANVLTF
-,-,TRBV6-2/TRBV6-3,TRBJ2-3,TGTGCCAGCAGCCGACTCAGGACCGCCAGGGATACGCAGTATTTT,CASSRLRTARDTQYF
-,few,TRBV7-2,TRBJ1-2,TGTGCCAGCAGCCCCCGGGGGTTTGTGAATGGCTACACCTTC,CASSPRGFVNGYTF
-,-,TRBV7-9,TRBJ1-5,TGTGCCAGCAGCTTAGATTTCGGAAGGGGTAAGCAGCCCCAGCATTTT,CASSLDFGRGKQPQHF
TRBD1,few,TRBV14,TRBJ1-2,TGTGCCAGCAGCCAACTAGGGACAGGGAACTATGGCTACACCTTC,CASSQLGTGNYGYTF
-,-,TRBV7-8,TRBJ2-7,TGTGCCAGCAGCTTAGGTCCAGTCTGGACCACGCAGTACTTC,CASSLGPVWTTQYF
TRBD2,-,TRBV7-2,TRBJ2-3,TGTGCCAGCAGCTTAGGAGGCGGGGGAAAGCCTTTCACAGATACGCAGTATTTT,CASSLGGGGKPFTDTQYF
TRBD1,-,TRBV20-1,TRBJ1-4,TGCAGTGCTAGAGACCCGACAGGGGGAAGCGAAAAACTGTTTTTT,CSARDPTGGSEKLFF
TRBD2,many,TRBV29-1,TRBJ2-7,TGCAGCGCCCAAGGGACTAGCGGGACCTACGAGCAGTACTTC,CSAQGTSGTYEQYF
-,few,TRBV20-1,TRBJ2-7,TGCAGCGGCTTGGGGAGCTACGAGCAGTACTTC,CSGLGSYEQYF
-,few,TRBV12-3/TRBV12-4,TRBJ1-4,TGTGCCAGCAGGACGGCTCCAACTAATGAAAAACTGTTTTTT,CASRTAPTNEKLFF
-,-,TRBV12-3/TRBV12-4,TRBJ1-1,TGTGCCAGCAGCGCCGGGGTTGAAGCTTTCTTT,CASSAGVEAFF
-,few,TRBV6-2/TRBV6-3,TRBJ2-2,TGTGCCAGCAGTTACGTCAGGGGGAACACCGGGGAGCTGTTTTTT,CASSYVRGNTGELFF
TRBD1,-,TRBV7-2,TRBJ2-7,TGTGCCAGCAGCCCAGCACTGACAGGGTATGACTACGAGCAGTACTTC,CASSPALTGYDYEQYF
-,-,TRBV7-2,TRBJ1-4,TGTGCCAGCAGCTTATCTACTAATGAAAAACTGTTTTTT,CASSLSTNEKLFF
-,many,TRBV6-5,TRBJ1-2,TGTGCCAGCAGTTACTCGAAGACAGGAGGGAGTTATGGCTACACCTTC,CASSYSKTGGSYGYTF
TRBD1,-,TRBV20-1,TRBJ2-3,TGCAGTGCTAGAGACACGGACAGGGGTTGGTATACGCAGTATTTT,CSARDTDRGWYTQYF
-,-,TRBV6-2/TRBV6-3,TRBJ1-6,TGTGCCAGCAGTTACTACCGGAGCTCCTATAATTCACCCCTCCACTTT,CASSYYRSSYNSPLHF
-,few,TRBV29-1,TRBJ2-1,TGCAGCGTTTGCCACCGGGACAATGAGCAGTTCTTC,CSVCHRDNEQFF
TRBD1,-,TRBV7-9,TRBJ1-2,TGTGCCAGCAGCATTGACGGGACAGGGGGCAACTATGGCTACACCTTC,CASSIDGTGGNYGYTF
TRBD2,few,TRBV29-1,TRBJ2-5,TGCAGCGTTGAAGGCCCTAGCGGGAGGGCACAAGAGACCCAGTACTTC,CSVEGPSGRAQETQYF
TRBD2,few,TRBV6-1,TRBJ2-5,TGTGCCAGCAGACCCGGGACTAGCGGGATATCAACCCAGTACTTC,CASRPGTSGISTQYF
-,-,TRBV20-1,TRBJ2-3,TGCAGTGCTAGAGGGTGGAGCCGGGGAGATACGCAGTATTTT,CSARGWSRGDTQYF
TRBD1,-,TRBV20-1,TRBJ1-6,TGCAGTGCTAGAGGGCAGGGGGCGAATTCACCCCTCCACTTT,CSARGQGANSPLHF
TRBD2,-,TRBV13,TRBJ2-7,TGTGCCAGCTTCGAGGGACTAGCGGGAGGGTCCTACGAGCAGTACTTC,CASFEGLAGGSYEQYF